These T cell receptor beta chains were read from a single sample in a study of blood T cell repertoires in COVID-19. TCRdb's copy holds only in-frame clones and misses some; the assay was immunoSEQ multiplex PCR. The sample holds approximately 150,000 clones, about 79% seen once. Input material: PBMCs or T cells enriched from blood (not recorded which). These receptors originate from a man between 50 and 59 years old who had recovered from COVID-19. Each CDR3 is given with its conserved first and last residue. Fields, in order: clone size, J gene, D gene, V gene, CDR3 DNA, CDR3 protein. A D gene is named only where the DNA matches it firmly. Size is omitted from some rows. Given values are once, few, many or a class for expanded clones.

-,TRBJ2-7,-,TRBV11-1,TGTGCCAGCAGCCAGCAGGGGTTTGAGCAGTACTTC,CASSQQGFEQYF
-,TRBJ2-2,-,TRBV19,TGTGCCAGTAGGGGAGACAACACCGGGGAGCTGTTTTTT,CASRGDNTGELFF
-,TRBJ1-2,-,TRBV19,TGTGCCAGTAGTGACGGAGAGATATATGGCTACACCTTC,CASSDGEIYGYTF
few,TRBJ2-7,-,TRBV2,TGTGCCAGCAGTGAAGCGTTACTCTACGAGCAGTACTTC,CASSEALLYEQYF
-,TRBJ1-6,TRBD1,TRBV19,TGTGCCAGTAGTACGGCAGGGGGTGTTAATTCACCCCTCCACTTT,CASSTAGGVNSPLHF
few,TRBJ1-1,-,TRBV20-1,TGCAGTGCCCCACTCAACACTGAAGCTTTCTTT,CSAPLNTEAFF
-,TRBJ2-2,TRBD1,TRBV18,TGTGCCAGCTCACCCCCGGGACAGGGTAACACCGGGGAGCTGTTTTTT,CASSPPGQGNTGELFF
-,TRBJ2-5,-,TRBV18,TGTGCCAGCTCACACCCGGGGGGCACCCAAGAGACCCAGTACTTC,CASSHPGGTQETQYF
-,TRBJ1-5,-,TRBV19,TGTGCCAGTAGTATAGTAGAGGTCCGCCAGCCCCAGCATTTT,CASSIVEVRQPQHF
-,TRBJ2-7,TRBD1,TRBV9,TGTGCCAGCAGCCCCGACAGGGGGCTATTCTACGAGCAGTACTTC,CASSPDRGLFYEQYF
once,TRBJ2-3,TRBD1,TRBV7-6,TGTGCCAGCAGTAGACAGGGGGTTGGGACAGATACGCAGTATTTT,CASSRQGVGTDTQYF
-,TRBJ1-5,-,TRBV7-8,TGTGCCAGCAGCTTAGGACAAGGTAGACCCCAGCATTTT,CASSLGQGRPQHF
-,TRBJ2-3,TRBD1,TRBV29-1,TGCAGCGTTGAACCAAACAGGGGTGCAGATACGCAGTATTTT,CSVEPNRGADTQYF
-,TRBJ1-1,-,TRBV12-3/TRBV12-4,TGTGCCAGCCGGTTTGGTGAAGCTTTCTTT,CASRFGEAFF
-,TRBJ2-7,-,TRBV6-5,TGTGCCAGCAGTTACCGTCTTACAGAAAGATACGAGCAGTACTTC,CASSYRLTERYEQYF
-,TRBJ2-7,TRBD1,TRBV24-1,TGTGCCACCAGTGATGGTGGGACAGCGGAAACCTACGAGCAGTACTTC,CATSDGGTAETYEQYF
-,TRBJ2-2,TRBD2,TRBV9,TGTGCCAGCAGCGTAGGGAGCGGGGGGAACACCGGGGAGCTGTTTTTT,CASSVGSGGNTGELFF
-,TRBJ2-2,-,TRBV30,TGTGCCTGGAGGCAGGGAGGTTGGGGCACCGGGGAGCTGTTTTTT,CAWRQGGWGTGELFF
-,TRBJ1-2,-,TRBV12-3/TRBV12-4,TGTGCCAGCAGTTTGGTAGGGAGAGGCTACACCTTC,CASSLVGRGYTF
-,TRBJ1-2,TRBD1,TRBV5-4,TGTGCCAGCAGCTTGCAGGGGGCCTATGGCTACACCTTC,CASSLQGAYGYTF
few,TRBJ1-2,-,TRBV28,TGTGCCAGCAACCCCCCGGGACGGGGGGTCTATGGCTACACCTTC,CASNPPGRGVYGYTF
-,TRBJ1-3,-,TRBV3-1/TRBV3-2,TGTGCCAGCAGGGAGGGTTGGAACACCATATATTTT,CASREGWNTIYF
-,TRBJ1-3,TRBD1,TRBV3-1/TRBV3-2,TGTGCCAGCAGCCAAACAGGGGCTAGGGGAAACACCATATATTTT,CASSQTGARGNTIYF
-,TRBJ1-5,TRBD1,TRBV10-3,TGTGCCATCAGTGAGTCCCTCGGACAGGGGGCTGATGGAGGCAATCAGCCCCAGCATTTT,CAISESLGQGADGGNQPQHF
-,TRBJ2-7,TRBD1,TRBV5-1,TGCGCCAGCAGCGAACTATCGGACAGGGCCTACGAGCAGTACTTC,CASSELSDRAYEQYF
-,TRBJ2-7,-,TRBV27,TGTGCCAGCAAGGGGTGGCAGGGCCTTTCCTACGAGCAGTACTTC,CASKGWQGLSYEQYF
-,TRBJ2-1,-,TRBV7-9,TGTGCCAGCACCAGGTCCCCCCACAAGTCCTACAATGAGCAGTTCTTC,CASTRSPHKSYNEQFF
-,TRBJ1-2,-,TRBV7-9,TGTGCCAGCAGCTTGGAAATGACAACAGTCGGCTACACCTTC,CASSLEMTTVGYTF
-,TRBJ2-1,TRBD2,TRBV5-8,TGTGCCAGCAGCTTGGTGAGGACTAGCGGGGGCTCCTACAATGAGCAGTTCTTC,CASSLVRTSGGSYNEQFF
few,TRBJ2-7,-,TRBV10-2,TGCGCCAGCAGTGAGTCATGGCGGCAGCATGACGAGCAGTACTTC,CASSESWRQHDEQYF
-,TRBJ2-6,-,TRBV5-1,TGCGCCAGCAGCTTGTGGCAAACTAGCTCTGGGGCCAACGTCCTGACTTTC,CASSLWQTSSGANVLTF
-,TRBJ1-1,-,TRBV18,TGTGCCAGCTCACCAGAGGGGAACACTGAAGCTTTCTTT,CASSPEGNTEAFF
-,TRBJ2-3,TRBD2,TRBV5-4,TGTGCCAGCAGCTCCGTTGGCTCTAGCGGTAGCACAGATACGCAGTATTTT,CASSSVGSSGSTDTQYF
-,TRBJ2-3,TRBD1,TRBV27,TGTGCCAGCAGTTTTGTGGGACAGGGAGCCACAGATACGCAGTATTTT,CASSFVGQGATDTQYF
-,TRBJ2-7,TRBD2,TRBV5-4,TGTGCCAGCAGCCCCGGGACTAGCGGGAGGGAGCAGTACTTC,CASSPGTSGREQYF
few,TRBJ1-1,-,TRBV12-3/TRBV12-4,TGTGCCAGCAGCGGGAGGGGGGGCACTGAAGCTTTCTTT,CASSGRGGTEAFF
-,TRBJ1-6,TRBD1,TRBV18,TGTGCCAGCTCACCACCTAGTTCACAGGGGAGATCACCCCTCCACTTT,CASSPPSSQGRSPLHF
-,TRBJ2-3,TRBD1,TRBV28,TGTGCCAGCTGCTGGGGACAGCCTACAGTTACGCAGTATTTT,CASCWGQPTVTQYF
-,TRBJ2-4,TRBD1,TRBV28,TGTGCCAGCAGTCCCGGACAGGGGGGGACAAACATTCAGTACTTC,CASSPGQGGTNIQYF
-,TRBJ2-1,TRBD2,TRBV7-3,TGTGCCAGCAGCCAAAGATCCGGGACTAGCGGGGGGTTCTACAATGAGCAGTTCTTC,CASSQRSGTSGGFYNEQFF
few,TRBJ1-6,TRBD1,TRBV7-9,TGTGCCAGCAGCTTGGGACAGGGATTTTATAATTCACCCCTCCACTTT,CASSLGQGFYNSPLHF
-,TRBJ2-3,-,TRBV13,TGTGCCAGCAGTCGCTCCGGGGTGGGCACAGATACGCAGTATTTT,CASSRSGVGTDTQYF
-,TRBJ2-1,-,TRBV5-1,TGCGCCAGCAGCTTGAGGTGGGGGGGCAACAATGAGCAGTTCTTC,CASSLRWGGNNEQFF
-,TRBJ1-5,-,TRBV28,TGTGCCAGCAGTTTTGCCGAAGCCTTATTTAGCAATCAGCCCCAGCATTTT,CASSFAEALFSNQPQHF
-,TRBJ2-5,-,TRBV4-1,TGCGCCAGCAGCCAAGATCTGGGGGCTCCGGAGACCCAGTACTTC,CASSQDLGAPETQYF
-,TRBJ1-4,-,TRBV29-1,TGCAGCGTTCAGGAGGGGTCAGGTGAAAAACTGTTTTTT,CSVQEGSGEKLFF
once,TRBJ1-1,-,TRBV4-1,TGCGCCAGCAGCCAAGGCAAAAAGGGGGACACTGAAGCTTTCTTT,CASSQGKKGDTEAFF
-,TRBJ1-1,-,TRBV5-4,TGTGCCAGCAGCTTGGAGAGGGGACTGTTGAACACTGAAGCTTTCTTT,CASSLERGLLNTEAFF
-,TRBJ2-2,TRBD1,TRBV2,TGTGCCAGCAAAACAGGGGGCACCGGGGAGCTGTTTTTT,CASKTGGTGELFF
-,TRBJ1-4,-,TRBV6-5,TGTGCCAGCAGTTACGTCCAGGCTAATGAAAAACTGTTTTTT,CASSYVQANEKLFF
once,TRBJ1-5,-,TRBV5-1,TGCGCCAGCAGCTTGGAGGCAGGTACCAATCAGCCCCAGCATTTT,CASSLEAGTNQPQHF
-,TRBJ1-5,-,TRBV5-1,TGCGCCAGCAGCTCGGATGGACAGATCAATCAGCCCCAGCATTTT,CASSSDGQINQPQHF
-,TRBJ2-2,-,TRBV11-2,TGTGCCAGCAGCTTAACAACCCTAGGAAGAGGGGAGCTGTTTTTT,CASSLTTLGRGELFF
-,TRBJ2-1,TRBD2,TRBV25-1,TGTGCCACCATCCGGACTAGCGGAAGCAATGAGCAGTTCTTC,CATIRTSGSNEQFF
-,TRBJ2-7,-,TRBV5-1,TGCGCCAGCAGCCAATCGACTGGTTCCTACGAGCAGTACTTC,CASSQSTGSYEQYF
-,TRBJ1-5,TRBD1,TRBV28,TGTGCCAGCAGTCCTAGGGACAGATATTATAGCAATCAGCCCCAGCATTTT,CASSPRDRYYSNQPQHF